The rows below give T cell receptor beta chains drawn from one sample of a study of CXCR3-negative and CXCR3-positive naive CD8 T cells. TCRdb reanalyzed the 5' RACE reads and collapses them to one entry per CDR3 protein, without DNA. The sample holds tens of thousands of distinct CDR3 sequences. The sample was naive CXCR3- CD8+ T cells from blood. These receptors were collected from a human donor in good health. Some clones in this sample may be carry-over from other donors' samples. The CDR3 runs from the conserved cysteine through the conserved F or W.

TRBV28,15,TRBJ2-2,CASRLGGGYTGELFF
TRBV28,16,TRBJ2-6,CASSSSGVSGANVLTF
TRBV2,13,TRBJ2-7,CASSVTGDDEQYF
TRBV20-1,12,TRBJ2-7,CSASSGGYEQYF
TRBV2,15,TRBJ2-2,CATFRTGFDTGELFF
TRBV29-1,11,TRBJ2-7,CSVGTGDEQYF
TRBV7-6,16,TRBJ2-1,CASRLDRPCCYNEQFF
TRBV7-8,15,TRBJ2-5,CASSLIRSDLGDKYF
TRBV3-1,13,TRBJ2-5,CASSPGQQETQYF
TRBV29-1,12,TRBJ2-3,CSGKTSPDTQYF
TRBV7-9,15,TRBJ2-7,CASSETDTQSYEQYF
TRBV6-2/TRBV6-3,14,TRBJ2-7,CASSIGQGSYEQYF
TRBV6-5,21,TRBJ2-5,CASSYSKYWKFRQKPQETQYF
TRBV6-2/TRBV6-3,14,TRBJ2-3,CASSRTGTLDTQYF
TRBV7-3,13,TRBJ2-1,CASSLYRGNEQFF
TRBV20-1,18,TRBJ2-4,CSVTIAGGPGRAKNIQYF
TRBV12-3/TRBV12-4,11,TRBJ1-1,CAVTQMYEAFF
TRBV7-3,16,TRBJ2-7,CASSLSPLAGAYEQYF
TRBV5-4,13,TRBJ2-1,CASSLIGYNEQFF
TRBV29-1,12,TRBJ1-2,CSVAGFDYGYTF